One and the same sample provided the 2 T cell receptor beta chains below, sequenced in a study of T cell repertoires in cytomegalovirus infection. Via MiXCR, TCRdb re-called the reads, giving one row per CDR3 protein. The sample has some 920,000 distinct CDR3 sequences; approximately 31% are singletons. Their antigen targets remain unknown. Sequenced here: cultured CD8+ T cells from PBMCs, sampled from culture after CMV antigen stimulation. The receptors stem from a human donor in good health (CMV status not recorded). Some clones in this sample may be carry-over from other donors' samples.

This clonotype was recorded a few times. The rearrangement links TRBV12-3 or TRBV12-4 to TRBJ2-7; D is uncertain. This CDR3 region has 16 residues. V shed 1 base and J shed 3 bases, with 16 bases lying between them. The CDR3 DNA is TGTGCCAGCAGTTTAGGGCCCTCGAACCCCCGCTACGAGCAGTACGTC. Translated: CASSLGPSNPRYEQYV.

This clonotype has just a few counts. The chain uses TRBV29-1 and TRBJ1-1; unclear D gene. The length of the CDR3 is 11 residues. Germline loops: CDR1 SQVTM, CDR2 ANQGSEA. V dropped 4 bases and J dropped 5 bases, with 8 bases sitting between them. The CDR3 loop is CSVGSRTEAFF. The CDR3, as DNA: TGCAGCGTTGGGAGTAGGACTGAAGCTTTCTTT.